The 24 T cell receptor beta chains below come from one sample, sequenced in a study of T cells after somatic rescue of genetic block. Sequencing was performed with immunoSEQ multiplex PCR; in TCRdb, only in-frame clones are kept and a portion is missing. The sample lists over 10,000 clones, 65% to 85% occurring once. Source material: peripheral blood mononuclear cells (PBMCs). Every receptor here comes from a boy younger than 18.

This chain connects TRBV10-3 to TRBJ2-7; tentatively, D is TRBD1 (5 bases). The V end lost 5 bases, the J end lost 3 bases, and 8 bases lay between the germline ends. The germline CDR1 and CDR2 sequences are ENHRY and SYGVKD. This CDR3 has 12 residues. CDR3 in amino acids: CAISQGYYEQYF. In DNA, the CDR3 is TGTGCCATCAGTCAGGGCTACTACGAGCAGTACTTC.

The J gene is TRBJ2-7, the V gene TRBV10-3, with TRBD1 matching 8 bases. Germline CDR1 is ENHRY and CDR2 is SYGVKD. The CDR3 loop spans 17 amino acids. Trimming at V came to 6 bases and at J to 0 bases, leaving 13 bases not matched to a gene. CDR3 amino acids: CAISGLATGESSYEQYF. In nucleotides, the CDR3 is TGTGCCATCAGCGGACTCGCGACAGGGGAGAGCTCCTACGAGCAGTACTTC.

This clone is judged large. The gene calls are TRBV2 and TRBJ1-3; the D gene is possibly TRBD1 (6 bases). Trimming took 7 bases from V and 0 from J, leaving 13 bases between them. Germline V gene data show CDR1 as SNHLY and CDR2 as FYNNEI. CDR3 length equals 15 residues. CDR3: CASKGQGSSGNTIYF. The DNA for the CDR3 is TGTGCCAGCAAGGGCCAGGGGTCCTCTGGAAACACCATATATTTT.

The chain links TRBV5-1 to TRBJ1-6; D unclear. CDR1 SGHRS and CDR2 YFSETQ come from the germline V gene. The CDR3 runs to 18 residues. V was pared by 1 base and J by 6 bases, with 20 bases between. The CDR3 region is CASSLFPMGSGTNSPLHF. Written as DNA, the CDR3 is TGCGCCAGCAGCTTGTTCCCCATGGGTTCAGGAACTAATTCACCCCTCCACTTT.

The genes are TRBV5-1 and TRBJ2-7; D is undetermined. CDR1 SGHRS and CDR2 YFSETQ come from the germline V gene. The CDR3 loop spans 15 amino acids. V gave up 2 bases and J gave up 4 bases, with 16 bases separating them. The CDR3 sequence is CASSLTLTVGYEQYF. CDR3 coding DNA: TGCGCCAGCAGCTTAACTCTTACAGTGGGATACGAGCAGTACTTC.

The chain is built from TRBV5-4 and TRBJ2-7; TRBD2 agrees at 14 bases. The CDR3 consists of 16 residues. Germline values: CDR1 SGHNT, CDR2 YYREEE (reference sequence). V was pared by 0 bases and J by 3 bases, with 2 bases of the junction left unmatched. In DNA, the CDR3 is TGTGCCAGCAGCTTGGGGGGGACTAGCGGGAGCTACGAGCAGTACTTC. This sequence encodes CASSLGGTSGSYEQYF.

This chain links TRBV10-2 with TRBJ2-3, with D uncertain. CDR1 and CDR2 (germline): WSHSY, SAAADI. The V end lost 2 bases, the J end lost 0 bases, and 6 bases lay between the germline ends. This CDR3 has 14 residues. The CDR3 is CASSETASTDTQYF. The DNA of the CDR3 is TGCGCCAGCAGTGAGACAGCTAGCACAGATACGCAGTATTTT.

This chain uses TRBV25-1 with TRBJ2-2; D call uncertain. CDR3 length equals 13 residues. V lost 2 bases to trimming and J lost 6 bases, with 7 bases between them. Germline CDR1 is MGHDK and CDR2 is SYGVNS. The CDR3 sequence: CASSERAAGELFF. CDR3 DNA: TGTGCCAGCAGTGAAAGGGCGGCCGGGGAGCTGTTTTTT.

The chain links TRBV9 to TRBJ1-5; D not resolved. The CDR3 runs to 16 residues. Germline CDR1 reads SGDLS; CDR2 reads YYNGEE. The V end lost 0 bases, the J end lost 4 bases, and 14 bases lay between the germline ends. The CDR3 DNA reads as TGTGCCAGCAGCGTAGGCCCGCCATCATGGAATCAGCCCCAGCATTTT. Encoded protein: CASSVGPPSWNQPQHF.

This chain connects TRBV5-3 to TRBJ2-7; 11 bases line up with TRBD2. TRBV5-3 is annotated as an ORF whose role is uncertain. CDR3 length equals 16 residues. The trim removed 1 base at V and 2 bases at J, leaving 5 bases unmatched. In nucleotides, the CDR3 is TGTGCCAGAAGCTTGCGGGGGACTAGCGGTCCCTACGAGCAGTACTTC. It specifies CARSLRGTSGPYEQYF.

V and J are TRBV30 and TRBJ2-3; 8 bases fit TRBD1. Germline lookup yields CDR1 GTSNPN and CDR2 SVGIG (reference sequence). This CDR3 spans 17 amino acids. V was clipped by 4 bases and J by 5 bases; unmatched bases: 17. The CDR3 bases are TGTGCCTGGACGGGACAGGTTTCTAGCAGAAAGGGAGATACGCAGTATTTT. Its translation is CAWTGQVSSRKGDTQYF. The variable domain in full, completed from reference TRBV30 and TRBJ2-3, reads SQTIHQWPATLVQPVGSPLSLECTVEGTSNPNLYWYRQAAGRGLQLLFYSVGIGQISSEVPQNLSASRPQDRQFILSSKKLLLSDSGFYLCAWTGQVSSRKGDTQYFGPGTRLTVL.

This clone was detected once. The chain links TRBV7-9 to TRBJ2-1, with D tentatively TRBD1 or TRBD2 (6 bases each). In germline, CDR1 is SEHNR, CDR2 FQNEAQ (reference sequence). With 6 bases removed from V and 4 bases from J, the gap between germline ends came to 10 bases. The CDR3 totals 13 residues. CDR3 DNA sequence: TGTGCCAGCAGAAGGGGGGAGTACAATGAGCAGTTCTTC. Its protein is CASRRGEYNEQFF.

As DNA, the CDR3 is TGCGCCAGCAGCAATACAGATACGCAGTATTTT. It is translated as CASSNTDTQYF. This sequence joins TRBV5-1 and TRBJ2-3; D is ambiguous. CDR1 is SGHRS, CDR2 YFSETQ, per germline. Deletions cut 4 bases from V and 3 bases from J, with 3 bases between. CDR3 size: 11 residues.

J is TRBJ2-2 and V is TRBV11-3, with 7 bases fitting TRBD1. The CDR3 sequence is 18 residues long. V gave up 3 bases and J gave up 3 bases; unmatched junction bases: 13. In germline, CDR1 is SGHNT, CDR2 YENEEA. Here the CDR3 reads CASSFSKRTGVDTGELFF. The CDR3 DNA reads as TGTGCCAGCAGCTTTTCAAAGCGGACAGGTGTGGACACCGGGGAGCTGTTTTTT.

This chain uses TRBV19 with TRBJ1-4; D not certain. Per the germline V gene, CDR1 is LNHDA and CDR2 is SQIVND (reference sequence). The CDR3 runs 17 residues. The V and J ends lost 2 bases and 3 bases respectively, with 16 bases between them. In nucleotides, the CDR3 is TGTGCCAGTAGTATACACGCGGCAGGAGTGTCTAATGAAAAACTGTTTTTT. Residues: CASSIHAAGVSNEKLFF. Variable domain in full (rest from reference TRBV19 and TRBJ1-4): DGGITQSPKYLFRKEGQNVTLSCEQNLNHDAMYWYRQDPGQGLRLIYYSQIVNDFQKGDIAEGYSVSREKKESFPLTVTSAQKNPTAFYLCASSIHAAGVSNEKLFFGSGTQLSVL.

The chain is built from TRBV6-5 and TRBJ2-6, with D perhaps TRBD1 (6 bases). Germline CDR1 is MNHEY and CDR2 is SVGAGI. The CDR3 is 15 residues long. The V end lost 7 bases, the J end lost 1 base, and 11 bases lay between the germline ends. CDR3 sequence reads: CASTDRFSGANVLTF. The CDR3 nucleotides are TGTGCCAGCACCGACAGGTTTTCTGGGGCCAACGTCCTGACTTTC.

The chain carries TRBV4-1 and TRBJ2-7; D is perhaps TRBD2 (7 bases). The germline V gene has CDR1 MGHRA and CDR2 YSYEKL. This CDR3 has 14 residues. The V gene lost 4 bases and the J gene lost 4 bases, with 14 bases spanning the gap. In DNA, the CDR3 is TGCGCCAGCAGCCCCAGAGGGGGGGAATACGAGCAGTACTTC. This codes for CASSPRGGEYEQYF.

The chain employs TRBV5-1 and TRBJ1-4; TRBD1 aligns across 11 bases. CDR1 is SGHRS, CDR2 YFSETQ, per germline. The junction had 3 bases not matched to a gene; V was cut back by 2 bases and J by 3 bases. The CDR3 spans 16 residues. Here the CDR3 reads CASSFGQGASNEKLFF. In DNA form, the CDR3 reads TGCGCCAGCAGCTTTGGACAGGGGGCTTCTAATGAAAAACTGTTTTTT.

This chain links TRBV7-8 with TRBJ2-7, with D perhaps matching TRBD1 (5 bases). The CDR3 loop spans 15 amino acids. V lost 2 bases to trimming and J lost 2 bases, with 13 bases between them. Germline CDR1 reads SGHVS; CDR2 reads FQNEAQ. CDR3 sequence reads: CASSLPAGFPYEQYF. CDR3 nucleotide sequence: TGTGCCAGCAGCTTACCCGCAGGGTTTCCCTACGAGCAGTACTTC.

The chain carries TRBV19 and TRBJ2-7; 10 bases align to TRBD2. J lost 2 bases, V lost 8 bases, and 6 bases had no gene match. Germline V gene lookup returns CDR1 LNHDA and CDR2 SQIVND (reference sequence). The CDR3 spans 14 residues. The CDR3 region has the DNA TGTGCCAGTCGTAGCGGGGGGCCCCCCTACGAGCAGTACTTC. Translating gives CASRSGGPPYEQYF.

V and J are TRBV5-1 and TRBJ2-1; D is ambiguous. CDR1 SGHRS and CDR2 YFSETQ come from the germline V gene. CDR3 length: 13 amino acids. The V and J ends lost 4 bases and 9 bases respectively, with 14 bases between them. The CDR3: CASSPAGFVEQFF. Written as DNA, the CDR3 is TGCGCCAGCAGCCCTGCTGGGTTCGTTGAGCAGTTCTTC.

The gene calls are TRBV9 and TRBJ1-4; D possibly corresponds to TRBD1 (5 bases). V lost 4 bases and J 8 bases, leaving 18 bases between the germline ends. Germline V gene data show CDR1 as SGDLS and CDR2 as YYNGEE. CDR3 size: 15 residues. CDR3 nucleotide sequence: TGTGCCAGCAGCCCTTGGGACGGACAAGGCGAAAAACTGTTTTTT. As protein: CASSPWDGQGEKLFF.

V gene TRBV6-5 combines with J gene TRBJ1-2; D gene ambiguous. Trimming took 4 bases from V and 3 from J, leaving 9 bases between them. The CDR3 contains 13 residues. Germline loops: CDR1 MNHEY, CDR2 SVGAGI. DNA of the CDR3: TGTGCCAGCAGTTCCCCCGGGGACTATGGCTACACCTTC. This sequence encodes CASSSPGDYGYTF.

This clone is a singleton in its sample. The rearrangement links TRBV16 to TRBJ2-7; D possibly corresponds to TRBD1 (7 bases). The ends were cut back, 2 bases at V and 6 bases at J, with 29 bases in the middle. CDR3 size: 19 residues. CDR1 and CDR2 (germline): KGHSY, FQNENV. CDR3 in DNA: TGTGCCAGCAGCCAACACCCATTCTCAACAGGGGAGTCCGGGGGCGAGCAGTACTTC. Its protein product is CASSQHPFSTGESGGEQYF.